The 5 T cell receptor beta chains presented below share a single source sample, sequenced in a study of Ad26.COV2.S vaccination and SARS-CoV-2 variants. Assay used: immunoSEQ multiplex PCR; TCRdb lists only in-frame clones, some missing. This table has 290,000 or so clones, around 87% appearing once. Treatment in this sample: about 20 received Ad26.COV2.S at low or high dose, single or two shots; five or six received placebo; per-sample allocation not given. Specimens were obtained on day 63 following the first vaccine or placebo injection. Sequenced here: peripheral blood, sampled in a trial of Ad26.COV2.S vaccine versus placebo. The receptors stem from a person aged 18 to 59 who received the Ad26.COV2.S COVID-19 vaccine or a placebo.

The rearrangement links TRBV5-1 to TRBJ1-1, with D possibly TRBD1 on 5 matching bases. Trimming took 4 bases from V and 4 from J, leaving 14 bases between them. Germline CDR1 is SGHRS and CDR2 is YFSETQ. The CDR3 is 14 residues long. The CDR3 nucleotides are TGCGCCAGCAGCGCGGCGGGGCGTAGCACTGAAGCTTTCTTT. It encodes CASSAAGRSTEAFF.

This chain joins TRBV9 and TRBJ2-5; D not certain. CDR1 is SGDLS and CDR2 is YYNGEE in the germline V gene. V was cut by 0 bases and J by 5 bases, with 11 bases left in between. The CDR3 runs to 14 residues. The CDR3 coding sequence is TGTGCCAGCAGCGTAGACCTCTACGGGGAGACCCAGTACTTC. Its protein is CASSVDLYGETQYF.

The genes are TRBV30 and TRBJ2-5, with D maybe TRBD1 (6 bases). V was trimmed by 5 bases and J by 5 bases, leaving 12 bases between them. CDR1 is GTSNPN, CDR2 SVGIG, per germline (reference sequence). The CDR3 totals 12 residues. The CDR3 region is CAWGGRRETQYF. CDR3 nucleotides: TGTGCCTGGGGGGGCCGGCGGGAGACCCAGTACTTC.

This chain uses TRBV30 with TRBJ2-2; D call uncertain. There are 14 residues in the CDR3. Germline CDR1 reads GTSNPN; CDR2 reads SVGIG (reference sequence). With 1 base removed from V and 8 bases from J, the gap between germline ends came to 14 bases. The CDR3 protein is CAWSGRTYQGELFF. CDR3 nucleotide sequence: TGTGCCTGGAGTGGAAGAACGTACCAGGGGGAGCTGTTTTTT.

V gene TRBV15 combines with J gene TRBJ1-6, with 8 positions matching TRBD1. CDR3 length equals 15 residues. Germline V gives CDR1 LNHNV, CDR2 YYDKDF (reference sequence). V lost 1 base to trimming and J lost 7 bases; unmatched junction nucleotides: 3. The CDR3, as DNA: TGTGCCACCAGCAGAGGGACAGGGAAAAATTCACCCCTCCACTTT. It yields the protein CATSRGTGKNSPLHF.